Each of the 23 T cell receptor beta chains below was sequenced from the same sample in a study of blood T cell repertoires in COVID-19. Measured with immunoSEQ multiplex PCR; TCRdb has only the in-frame clones, and not every one. The sample shows 90,000 or so clones, approximately 82% of them seen only once. The sequenced sample consisted of peripheral blood. Receptor source: a man between 60 and 75 years old with acute or convalescent COVID-19.

The chain carries TRBV28 and TRBJ1-6; 8 bases align to TRBD1. CDR1 MDHEN and CDR2 SYDVKM come from the germline V gene. CDR3 length: 14 residues. Losses at the gene ends were 6 bases for V and 6 bases for J; bases not matched to a gene: 4. The CDR3 bases are TGTGCCAGCAGCCTGGGACAGGCTAATTCACCCCTCCACTTT. This translates into CASSLGQANSPLHF. Drawing the rest from reference TRBV28 and TRBJ1-6, the complete variable domain is DVKVTQSSRYLVKRTGEKVFLECVQDMDHENMFWYRQDPGLGLRLIYFSYDVKMKEKGDIPEGYSVSREKKERFSLILESASTNQTSMYLCASSLGQANSPLHFGNGTRLTVT.

V usage is TRBV5-1 and J usage is TRBJ2-1, with TRBD2 matching 12 bases. Germline assignment: CDR1 SGHRS and CDR2 YFSETQ. This CDR3 contains 17 residues. The V and J ends lost 4 bases and 8 bases, in that order; junction bases with no gene match: 13. The CDR3, as DNA: TGCGCCAGCAGCCCCGGTGCTAGCGGGGGGGCCGAAGATGAGCAGTTCTTC. It is translated as CASSPGASGGAEDEQFF.

This clone showed up just a few times. The chain recombines TRBV12-3 or TRBV12-4 with TRBJ1-2; no definite D call. The CDR3 loop spans 13 amino acids. The V end lost 3 bases, the J end lost 6 bases, and 11 bases lay between the germline ends. CDR3 coding DNA: TGTGCCAGCAGTTTTCTGGGCAGCAATGGCTACACCTTC. It codes for CASSFLGSNGYTF.

The chain carries TRBV19 and TRBJ2-1; 9 nucleotides match TRBD2. The CDR3 totals 15 residues. Germline CDR1 is LNHDA and CDR2 is SQIVND (reference sequence). V lost 5 bases, J lost 7 bases, and 9 bases stayed unmatched. The CDR3 DNA sequence: TGTGCCAGTAGTTTCACGCGGGGGGGCCCAAATGAGCAGTTCTTC. It specifies CASSFTRGGPNEQFF.

The chain joins TRBV6-5 to TRBJ1-1; 7 positions match TRBD1. With V trimmed by 6 bases and J by 8 bases, 9 bases remained unmatched. From germline, CDR1 is MNHEY and CDR2 SVGAGI. The CDR3 runs to 13 residues. CDR3 sequence (DNA): TGTGCCAGCAGAAAGGGGATGGACAGGGAAGCTTTCTTT. It yields the protein CASRKGMDREAFF.

The rearrangement joins TRBV6-6 to TRBJ2-1, with 11 nucleotides matching TRBD2. The germline CDR1 and CDR2 sequences are MNHNY and SVGAGI (reference sequence). The V segment lost 6 bases and the J segment 8 bases; nucleotides outside the gene matches: 24. CDR3 length: 20 amino acids. This chain's CDR3 is CASSPLPKRLAGPLVDEQFF. The CDR3 DNA sequence: TGTGCCAGCAGCCCCCTCCCAAAACGACTAGCGGGGCCCCTTGTGGATGAGCAGTTCTTC.

This sequence joins TRBV5-4 and TRBJ1-6; D is unresolved. The CDR3 totals 16 residues. Trimming stripped 1 base from V and 0 bases from J, with 8 bases between. Germline V gene data show CDR1 as SGHNT and CDR2 as YYREEE (reference sequence). The CDR3 DNA is TGTGCCAGCAGCTTGTCAGCGAGCTCCTATAATTCACCCCTCCACTTT. As protein: CASSLSASSYNSPLHF.

This CDR3 is CASSPGQLNGYTF. CDR3 DNA sequence: TGTGCCAGCTCACCGGGGCAGCTAAATGGCTACACCTTC. The gene calls are TRBV18 and TRBJ1-2; possibly TRBD1 for D (5 bases). Germline V CDR1 and CDR2: KGHSH, LQKENI. V lost 3 bases and J 6 bases, leaving 11 bases between the germline ends. The CDR3 is made up of 13 amino acids.

The V and J genes are TRBV18 and TRBJ1-5; D possibly corresponds to TRBD1 (5 bases). In germline, CDR1 is KGHSH, CDR2 LQKENI. Between the trimmed V and J ends, which lost 1 base and 6 bases, there was a span of 10 bases. The length of the CDR3 is 14 residues. CDR3 region: CASSPQGRSQPQHF. The CDR3 DNA reads as TGTGCCAGCTCACCACAGGGGCGCAGTCAGCCCCAGCATTTT.

This clone was observed a handful of times. This chain joins TRBV7-3 and TRBJ2-7, with a possible D match to TRBD1 (5 bases). The V gene's germline CDR1 is SGHTA and CDR2 FQGTGA. CDR3 length: 16 residues. The V end lost 1 base, the J end lost 2 bases, and 15 bases lay between the germline ends. CDR3 protein: CASSLKGPSGPYEQYF. The DNA for the CDR3 is TGTGCCAGCAGCTTAAAGGGTCCGTCAGGGCCCTACGAGCAGTACTTC.

V usage is TRBV6-5 and J usage is TRBJ1-1; perhaps TRBD1 as D (6 bases). The germline CDR1 and CDR2 sequences are MNHEY and SVGAGI. This CDR3 spans 13 amino acids. Trimming removed 6 bases from V and 4 bases from J, with 12 bases in between. CDR3 bases: TGTGCCAGCAGACCAACAGGGAGCACTGAAGCTTTCTTT. Protein sequence: CASRPTGSTEAFF.

The J gene is TRBJ1-6, the V gene TRBV5-1; D unresolved. V was clipped by 4 bases and J by 5 bases, with 16 bases between them. The CDR3 length is 16 residues. Germline V lookup: CDR1 SGHRS, CDR2 YFSETQ. This CDR3 is CASSRELLPNNSPLHF. CDR3 in DNA: TGCGCCAGCAGCCGCGAGTTGCTGCCAAATAATTCACCCCTCCACTTT.

The rearrangement uses TRBV5-1 and TRBJ1-4, with D perhaps matching TRBD1 (5 bases). This CDR3 has 16 residues. The ends were cut back, 5 bases at V and 0 bases at J, with 14 bases in the middle. Germline-derived CDR1 and CDR2 are SGHRS and YFSETQ. The CDR3 reads CASSLGLGTTNEKLFF. In DNA, the CDR3 is TGCGCCAGCAGTCTGGGACTGGGAACAACTAATGAAAAACTGTTTTTT.

The chain uses TRBV5-1 and TRBJ2-2; 7 bases align to TRBD1. CDR3 size: 16 residues. CDR1 SGHRS and CDR2 YFSETQ come from the germline V gene. Germline trimming cut 0 bases from V and 6 bases from J; bases unmatched to any gene: 8. The CDR3 bases are TGCGCCAGCAGCTTGGGTCCAGGGGGTCTAGCCGGGGAGCTGTTTTTT. Translated, it gives CASSLGPGGLAGELFF.

The genes are TRBV7-8 and TRBJ1-2, with D possibly TRBD1 on 6 matching bases. Germline V gene sequence: CDR1 SGHVS, CDR2 FQNEAQ. The CDR3 has 15 amino acids. V lost 3 bases and J lost 1, with 12 bases in between. The CDR3 DNA reads as TGTGCCAGCAGCTTCCCAGGGGTATATAACTATGGCTACACCTTC. Its protein product is CASSFPGVYNYGYTF.

This clone appeared a few times. CDR3 DNA sequence: TGTGCCAGCTCACCTTACCCCGGTCATGAGCAGTTCTTC. It specifies CASSPYPGHEQFF. This sequence joins TRBV18 and TRBJ2-1; no clear D gene. Germline V lookup: CDR1 KGHSH, CDR2 LQKENI. The CDR3 is 13 residues long. V was trimmed by 3 bases and J by 8 bases, leaving 11 bases between them.

This chain uses TRBV28 with TRBJ1-2, with D tentatively TRBD1 (6 bases). Germline CDR1 reads MDHEN; CDR2 reads SYDVKM. V lost 3 bases to trimming and J lost 6 bases, with 8 bases between them. This CDR3 contains 12 residues. CDR3 in amino acids: CASSLGADGYTF. The CDR3, as DNA: TGTGCCAGCAGTTTGGGGGCGGATGGCTACACCTTC.

The V gene is TRBV12-5, the J gene TRBJ2-3; 8 bases fit TRBD2. The CDR3 sequence is 14 residues long. Germline V gene sequence: CDR1 LGHNT, CDR2 FRNRAP. With V trimmed by 6 bases and J by 6 bases, 8 bases remained unmatched. The CDR3 loop reads CASGSGGAVDTQYF. As DNA, the CDR3 is TGTGCTAGTGGCTCCGGGGGGGCCGTGGATACGCAGTATTTT.

This rearrangement joins TRBV15 to TRBJ2-7, with TRBD1 matching 7 bases. This CDR3 comprises 13 residues. V shed 2 bases, J shed 3 bases, and the junction held 1 base outside the gene matches. Germline V CDR1 and CDR2: LNHNV, YYDKDF (reference sequence). The CDR3 coding sequence is TGTGCCACCAGCAGACCAGGGGGCTACGAGCAGTACTTC. It specifies CATSRPGGYEQYF.

This chain joins TRBV3-1 (or the pseudogene TRBV3-2) and TRBJ1-1; D is uncertain. Germline lookup yields CDR1 LGHDT and CDR2 YNNKEL (reference sequence). The CDR3 sequence is 17 residues long. The germline V and J ends were trimmed by 0 bases and 0 bases, with 14 bases remaining between them. The CDR3: CASSQDAGEGLNTEAFF. The CDR3 DNA follows: TGTGCCAGCAGCCAAGACGCGGGAGAAGGTTTGAACACTGAAGCTTTCTTT.

This clone is a singleton in its sample. V gene TRBV20-1 combines with J gene TRBJ2-1; D gene unclear. V gave up 0 bases and J gave up 10 bases, with 7 bases separating them. Looked up from germline, CDR1 is DFQATT and CDR2 is SNEGSKA (reference sequence). This CDR3 has 11 amino acids. CDR3 residues: CSARDAREQFF. CDR3 sequence (DNA): TGCAGTGCTAGAGATGCTCGGGAGCAGTTCTTC.

The chain links TRBV6-5 to TRBJ1-1; 7 bases line up with TRBD1. This CDR3 has 11 residues. With 6 bases clipped from V and 8 bases from J, the junction kept 3 bases outside the gene matches. Germline-derived CDR1 and CDR2 are MNHEY and SVGAGI. The CDR3 region has the DNA TGTGCCAGCAGCCAGGGGGGCGAAGCTTTCTTT. Its protein is CASSQGGEAFF.

About this clone: Other nucleotide sequences in the sample specify the same CDR3. The chain combines TRBV6-5 with TRBJ1-1; 8 nucleotides align to TRBD1. Germline V CDR1 and CDR2: MNHEY, SVGAGI. The CDR3 has 13 amino acids. V lost 6 bases and J lost 4; bases outside the gene matches: 4. Here the CDR3 reads CASSLTGGTEAFF. The CDR3 bases are TGTGCCAGCAGCCTTACAGGGGGCACTGAAGCTTTCTTT.